This entry concerns a single TCR beta chain. A multiplex PCR was run with 60 Vbeta primers and 13 Jbeta primers. Profiling relied on immunoSEQ multiplex PCR, and the TCRdb table lists in-frame clones only, not all of them. The sample includes about 89,000 clones, 74% seen only once; the top ten take 1.8%. CDR1 and CDR2 from the germline V gene are LNHNV and YYDKDF (reference sequence). The CDR3 totals 15 residues. V lost 0 bases and J 3 bases, leaving 9 bases between the germline ends. These data originate in a study of cytomegalovirus exposure and HLA in healthy donors. This TCR was recovered from a male donor in good health and CMV-seronegative. Source material: PBMCs. The gene calls are TRBV15 and TRBJ2-1; the D gene is possibly TRBD2 (5 bases). The CDR3 here is CATSRDRGLYNEQFF. In DNA form, the CDR3 reads TGTGCCACCAGCAGAGATCGAGGGCTCTACAATGAGCAGTTCTTC.